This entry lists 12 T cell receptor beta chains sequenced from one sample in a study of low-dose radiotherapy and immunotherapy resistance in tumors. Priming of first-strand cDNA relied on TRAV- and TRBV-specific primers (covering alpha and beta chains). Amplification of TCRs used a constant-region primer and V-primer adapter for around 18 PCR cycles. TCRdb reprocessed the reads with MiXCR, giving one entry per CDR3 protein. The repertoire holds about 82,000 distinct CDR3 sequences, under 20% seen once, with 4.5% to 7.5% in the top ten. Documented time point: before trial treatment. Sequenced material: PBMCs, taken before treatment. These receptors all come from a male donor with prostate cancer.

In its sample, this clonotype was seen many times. The CDR3 is CASSLFISRTANTGELFF. Written as DNA, the CDR3 is TGTGCCAGCAGCTTATTTATAAGCAGGACCGCGAACACCGGGGAGCTGTTTTTT. This chain joins TRBV11-2 and TRBJ2-2; D not certain. V lost 2 bases and J lost 0, with 16 bases in between. There are 18 residues in the CDR3. Germline CDR1 is SGHAT and CDR2 is FQNNGV.

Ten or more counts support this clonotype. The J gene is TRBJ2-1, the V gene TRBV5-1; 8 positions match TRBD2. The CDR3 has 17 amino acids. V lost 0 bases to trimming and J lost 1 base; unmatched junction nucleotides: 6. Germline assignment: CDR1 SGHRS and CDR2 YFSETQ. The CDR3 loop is CASSLGLSGRSYNEQFF. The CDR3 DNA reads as TGCGCCAGCAGCTTGGGATTAAGCGGGAGATCCTACAATGAGCAGTTCTTC. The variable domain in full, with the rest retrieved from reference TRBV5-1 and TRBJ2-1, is KAGVTQTPRYLIKTRGQQVTLSCSPISGHRSVSWYQQTPGQGLQFLFEYFSETQRNKGNFPGRFSGRQFSNSRSEMNVSTLELGDSALYLCASSLGLSGRSYNEQFFGPGTRLTVL.

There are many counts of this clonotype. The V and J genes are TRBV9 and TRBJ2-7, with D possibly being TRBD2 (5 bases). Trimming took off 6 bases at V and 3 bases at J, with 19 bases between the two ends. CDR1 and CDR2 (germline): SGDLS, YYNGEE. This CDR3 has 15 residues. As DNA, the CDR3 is TGTGCCAGCAACGATCGCGTAGCGTACAACTACGAGCAGTACTTC. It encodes CASNDRVAYNYEQYF.

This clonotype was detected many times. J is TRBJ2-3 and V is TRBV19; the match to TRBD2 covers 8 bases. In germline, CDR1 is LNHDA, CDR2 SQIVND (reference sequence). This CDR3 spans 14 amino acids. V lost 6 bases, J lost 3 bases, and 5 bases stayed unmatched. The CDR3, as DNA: TGTGCCAGTAGCGCGGGGGGATGGACAGATACGCAGTATTTT. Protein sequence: CASSAGGWTDTQYF.

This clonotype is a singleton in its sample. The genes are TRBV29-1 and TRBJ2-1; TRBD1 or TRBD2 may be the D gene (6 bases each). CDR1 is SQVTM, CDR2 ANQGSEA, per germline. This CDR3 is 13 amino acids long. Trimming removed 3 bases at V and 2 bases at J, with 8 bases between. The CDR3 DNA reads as TGCAGCGTTGACCGGGGGCCCTACAATGAGCAGTTCTTC. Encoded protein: CSVDRGPYNEQFF.

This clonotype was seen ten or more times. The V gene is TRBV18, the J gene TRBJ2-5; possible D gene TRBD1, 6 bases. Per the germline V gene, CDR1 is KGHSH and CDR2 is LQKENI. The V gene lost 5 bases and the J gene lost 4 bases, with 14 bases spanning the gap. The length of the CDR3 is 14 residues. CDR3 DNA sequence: TGTGCCAGCTCATCCTCAGGGGCCTTAGAGACCCAGTACTTC. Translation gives CASSSSGALETQYF.

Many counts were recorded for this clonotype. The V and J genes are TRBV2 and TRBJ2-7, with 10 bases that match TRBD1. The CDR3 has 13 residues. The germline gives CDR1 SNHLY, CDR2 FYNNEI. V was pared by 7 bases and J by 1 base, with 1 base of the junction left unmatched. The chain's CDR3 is CASKGQGSYEQYF. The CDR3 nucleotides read TGTGCCAGCAAGGGACAGGGGTCCTACGAGCAGTACTTC.

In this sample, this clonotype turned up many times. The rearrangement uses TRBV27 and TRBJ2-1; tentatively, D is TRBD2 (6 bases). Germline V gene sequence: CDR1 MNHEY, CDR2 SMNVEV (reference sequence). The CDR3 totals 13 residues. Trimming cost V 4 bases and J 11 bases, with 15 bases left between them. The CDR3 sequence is CASSWTVAAQQFF. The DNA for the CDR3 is TGTGCCAGCAGTTGGACTGTAGCGGCTCAGCAGTTCTTC.

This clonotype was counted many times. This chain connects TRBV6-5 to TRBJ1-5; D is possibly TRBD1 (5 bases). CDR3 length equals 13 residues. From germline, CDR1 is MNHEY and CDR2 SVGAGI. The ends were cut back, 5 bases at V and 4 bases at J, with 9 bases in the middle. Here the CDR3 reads CASSPGMNQPQHF. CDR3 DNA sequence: TGTGCCAGCAGTCCAGGGATGAATCAGCCCCAGCATTTT.

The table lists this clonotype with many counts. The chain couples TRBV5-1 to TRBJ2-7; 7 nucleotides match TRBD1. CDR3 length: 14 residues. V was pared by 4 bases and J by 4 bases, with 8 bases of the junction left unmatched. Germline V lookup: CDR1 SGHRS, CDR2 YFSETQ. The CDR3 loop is CASSVDRDRYEQYF. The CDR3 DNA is TGCGCCAGCAGCGTAGACAGGGATAGGTACGAGCAGTACTTC. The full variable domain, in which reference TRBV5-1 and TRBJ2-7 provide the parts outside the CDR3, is KAGVTQTPRYLIKTRGQQVTLSCSPISGHRSVSWYQQTPGQGLQFLFEYFSETQRNKGNFPGRFSGRQFSNSRSEMNVSTLELGDSALYLCASSVDRDRYEQYFGPGTRLTVT.

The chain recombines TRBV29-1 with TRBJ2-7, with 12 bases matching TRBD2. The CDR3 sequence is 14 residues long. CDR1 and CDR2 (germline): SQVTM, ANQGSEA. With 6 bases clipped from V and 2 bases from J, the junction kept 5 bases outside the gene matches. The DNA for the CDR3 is TGCAGCGTCCAAGCTAGCGGGGGGGCCTACGAGCAGTACTTC. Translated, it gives CSVQASGGAYEQYF.

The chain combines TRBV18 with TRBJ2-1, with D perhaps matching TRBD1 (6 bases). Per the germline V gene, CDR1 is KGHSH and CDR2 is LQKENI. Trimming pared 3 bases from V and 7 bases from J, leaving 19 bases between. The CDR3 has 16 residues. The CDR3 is CASSPKQGRVRNEQFF. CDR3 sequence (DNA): TGTGCCAGCTCACCCAAGCAGGGGCGCGTACGTAATGAGCAGTTCTTC.